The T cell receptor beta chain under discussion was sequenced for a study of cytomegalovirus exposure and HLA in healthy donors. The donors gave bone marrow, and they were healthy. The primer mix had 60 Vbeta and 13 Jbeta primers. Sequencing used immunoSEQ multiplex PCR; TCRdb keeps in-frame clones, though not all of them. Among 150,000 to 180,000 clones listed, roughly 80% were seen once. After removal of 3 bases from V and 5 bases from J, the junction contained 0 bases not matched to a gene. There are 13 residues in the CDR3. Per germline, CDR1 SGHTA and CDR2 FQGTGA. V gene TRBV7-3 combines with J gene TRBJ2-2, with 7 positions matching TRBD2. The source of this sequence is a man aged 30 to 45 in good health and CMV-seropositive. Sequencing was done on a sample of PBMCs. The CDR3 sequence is CASSFGRTGELFF. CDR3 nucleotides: TGTGCCAGCAGCTTCGGGAGGACCGGGGAGCTGTTTTTT.